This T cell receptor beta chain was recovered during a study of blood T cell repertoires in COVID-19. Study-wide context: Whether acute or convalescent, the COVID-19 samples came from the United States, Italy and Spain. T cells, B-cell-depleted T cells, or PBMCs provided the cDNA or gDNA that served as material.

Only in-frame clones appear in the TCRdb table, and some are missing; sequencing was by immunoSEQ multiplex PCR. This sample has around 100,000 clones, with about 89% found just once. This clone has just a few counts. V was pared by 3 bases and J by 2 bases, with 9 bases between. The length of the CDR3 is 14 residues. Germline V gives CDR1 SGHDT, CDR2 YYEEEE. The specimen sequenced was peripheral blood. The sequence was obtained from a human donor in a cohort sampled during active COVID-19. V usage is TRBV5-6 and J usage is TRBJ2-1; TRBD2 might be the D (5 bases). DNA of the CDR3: TGTGCCAGCAGCTATCGGGGTACCTACAATGAGCAGTTCTTC. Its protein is CASSYRGTYNEQFF.